This T cell receptor (beta chain) was documented in a study of blood T cell repertoires in COVID-19. Whole-study context: COVID-19 samples from acute and convalescent phases originated in the United States, Italy and Spain. PBMCs, B-cell-depleted T cells, or T cells provided the cDNA or gDNA that made up the material.

Germline values: CDR1 GTSNPN, CDR2 SVGIG (reference sequence). J was trimmed by 6 bases and V by 0 bases; bases with no gene match: 15. The CDR3 consists of 17 residues. Per the original methods: It was from reference gene primer amplification that nucleated cell counts were estimated. Profiling relied on immunoSEQ multiplex PCR, and the TCRdb table lists in-frame clones only, not all of them. That table is the source of V, J and clone size, and D and trimming were worked out from the DNA. The data contain nearly 200,000 clones, roughly 79% of them singletons. This receptor was taken from a human donor with acute or convalescent COVID-19. The donor label of this sample is uncertain. The material sequenced was peripheral blood. The chain has TRBV30 and TRBJ1-2, with 8 nucleotides matching TRBD1. CDR3 sequence: CAWSVWDRRPFGDGYTF. CDR3 bases: TGTGCCTGGAGTGTATGGGACAGGCGCCCTTTTGGGGATGGCTACACCTTC.